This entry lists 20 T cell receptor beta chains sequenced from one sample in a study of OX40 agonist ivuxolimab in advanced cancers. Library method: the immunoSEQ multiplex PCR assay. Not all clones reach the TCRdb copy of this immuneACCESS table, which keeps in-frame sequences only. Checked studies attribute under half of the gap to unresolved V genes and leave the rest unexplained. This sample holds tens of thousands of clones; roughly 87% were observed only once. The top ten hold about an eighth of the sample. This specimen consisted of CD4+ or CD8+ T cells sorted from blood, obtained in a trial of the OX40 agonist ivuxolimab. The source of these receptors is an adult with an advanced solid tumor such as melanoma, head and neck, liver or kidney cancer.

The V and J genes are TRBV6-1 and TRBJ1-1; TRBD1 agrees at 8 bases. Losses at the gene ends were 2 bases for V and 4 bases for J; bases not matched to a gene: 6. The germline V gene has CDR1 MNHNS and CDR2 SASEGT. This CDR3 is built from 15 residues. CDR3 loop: CASSERYRGFTEAFF. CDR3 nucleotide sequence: TGTGCCAGCAGTGAAAGGTACAGGGGGTTCACTGAAGCTTTCTTT.

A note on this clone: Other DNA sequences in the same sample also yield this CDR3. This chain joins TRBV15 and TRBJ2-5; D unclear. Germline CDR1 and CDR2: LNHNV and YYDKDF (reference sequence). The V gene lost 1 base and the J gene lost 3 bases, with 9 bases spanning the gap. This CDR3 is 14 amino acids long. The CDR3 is CATSRGPRKETQYF. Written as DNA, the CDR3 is TGTGCCACCAGCAGAGGTCCCAGAAAAGAGACCCAGTACTTC.

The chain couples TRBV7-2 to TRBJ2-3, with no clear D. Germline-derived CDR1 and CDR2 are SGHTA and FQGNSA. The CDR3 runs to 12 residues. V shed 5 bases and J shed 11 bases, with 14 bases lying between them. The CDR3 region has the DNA TGTGCCAGCAGCCACACCTCGGGTAGGCAGTATTTT. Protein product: CASSHTSGRQYF.

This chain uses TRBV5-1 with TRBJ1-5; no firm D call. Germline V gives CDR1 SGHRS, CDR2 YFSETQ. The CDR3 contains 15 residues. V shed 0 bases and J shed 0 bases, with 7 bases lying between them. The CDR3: CASSLGPFSNQPQHF. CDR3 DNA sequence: TGCGCCAGCAGCTTGGGACCGTTTAGCAATCAGCCCCAGCATTTT.

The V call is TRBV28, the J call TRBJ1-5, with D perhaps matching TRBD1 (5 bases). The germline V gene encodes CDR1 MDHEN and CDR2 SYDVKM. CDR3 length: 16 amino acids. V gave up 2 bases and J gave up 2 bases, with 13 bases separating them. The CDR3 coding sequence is TGTGCCAGCAGTTTAGGCCAGGGTAGAGGCAATCAGCCCCAGCATTTT. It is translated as CASSLGQGRGNQPQHF.

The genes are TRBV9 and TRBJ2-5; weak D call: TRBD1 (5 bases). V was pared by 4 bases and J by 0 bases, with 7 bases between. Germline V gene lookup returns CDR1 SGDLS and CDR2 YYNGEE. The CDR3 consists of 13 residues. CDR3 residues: CASSIQDQETQYF. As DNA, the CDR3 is TGTGCCAGCAGCATACAGGACCAAGAGACCCAGTACTTC. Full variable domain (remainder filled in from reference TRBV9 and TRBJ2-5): DSGVTQTPKHLITATGQRVTLRCSPRSGDLSVYWYQQSLDQGLQFLIQYYNGEERAKGNILERFSAQQFPDLHSELNLSSLELGDSALYFCASSIQDQETQYFGPGTRLLVL.

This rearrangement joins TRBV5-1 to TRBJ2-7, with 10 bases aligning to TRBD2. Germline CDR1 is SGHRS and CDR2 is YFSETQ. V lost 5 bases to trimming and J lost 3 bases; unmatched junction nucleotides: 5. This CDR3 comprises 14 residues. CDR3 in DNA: TGCGCCAGCAGTCTTGGACTAGCGGTCTACGAGCAGTACTTC. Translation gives CASSLGLAVYEQYF.

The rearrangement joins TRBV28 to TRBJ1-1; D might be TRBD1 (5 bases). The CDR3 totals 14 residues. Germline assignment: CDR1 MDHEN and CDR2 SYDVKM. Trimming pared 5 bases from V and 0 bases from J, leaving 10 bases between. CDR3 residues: CASSPGWMNTEAFF. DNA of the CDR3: TGTGCCAGCAGTCCAGGGTGGATGAACACTGAAGCTTTCTTT.

The CDR3 DNA reads as TGTGCCAGCAGTGCCTTCAGGGTGAGTCCTGAAAAACTGTTTTTT. Translation gives CASSAFRVSPEKLFF. This chain connects TRBV28 to TRBJ1-4; D may be TRBD1 (5 bases). Trimming removed 5 bases from V and 7 bases from J, with 17 bases in between. Germline lookup yields CDR1 MDHEN and CDR2 SYDVKM. The CDR3 runs to 15 residues.

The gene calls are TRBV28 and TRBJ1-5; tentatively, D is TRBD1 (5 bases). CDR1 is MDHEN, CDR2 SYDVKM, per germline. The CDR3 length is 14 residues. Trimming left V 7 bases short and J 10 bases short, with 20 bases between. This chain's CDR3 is CASTPGGREEPQHF. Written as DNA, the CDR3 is TGTGCCAGCACCCCCGGCGGCAGGGAGGAACCCCAGCATTTT.

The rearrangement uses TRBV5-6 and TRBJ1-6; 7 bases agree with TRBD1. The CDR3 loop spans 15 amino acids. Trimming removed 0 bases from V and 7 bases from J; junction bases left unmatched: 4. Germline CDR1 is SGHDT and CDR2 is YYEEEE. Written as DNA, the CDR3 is TGTGCCAGCAGCTTGGGTGCACAGGGGAATTCACCCCTCCACTTT. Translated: CASSLGAQGNSPLHF. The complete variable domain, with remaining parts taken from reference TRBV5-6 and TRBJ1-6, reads DAGVTQSPTHLIKTRGQQVTLRCSPKSGHDTVSWYQQALGQGPQFIFQYYEEEERQRGNFPDRFSGHQFPNYSSELNVNALLLGDSALYLCASSLGAQGNSPLHFGNGTRLTVT.

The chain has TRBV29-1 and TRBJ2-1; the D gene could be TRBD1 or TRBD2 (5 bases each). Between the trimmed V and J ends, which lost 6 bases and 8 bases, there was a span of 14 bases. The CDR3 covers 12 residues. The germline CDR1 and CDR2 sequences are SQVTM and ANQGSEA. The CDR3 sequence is CSVRRDVDEQFF. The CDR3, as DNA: TGCAGCGTCCGCAGGGACGTGGATGAGCAGTTCTTC.

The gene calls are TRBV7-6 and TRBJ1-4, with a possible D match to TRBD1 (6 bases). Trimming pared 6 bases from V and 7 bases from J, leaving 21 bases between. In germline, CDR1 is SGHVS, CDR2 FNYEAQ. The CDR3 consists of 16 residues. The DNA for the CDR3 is TGTGCCAGCAGTATAGAGTACGGGGGGCAGGGTGAAAAACTGTTTTTT. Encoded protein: CASSIEYGGQGEKLFF.

The CDR3 loop is CASSPRGSGGYEQYF. DNA for the CDR3: TGTGCCAGCAGCCCGCGGGGTAGCGGGGGATACGAGCAGTACTTC. This chain uses TRBV11-2 with TRBJ2-7; 9 nucleotides line up with TRBD2. This CDR3 comprises 15 residues. The V segment lost 5 bases and the J segment 4 bases; nucleotides outside the gene matches: 9. Germline lookup yields CDR1 SGHAT and CDR2 FQNNGV.

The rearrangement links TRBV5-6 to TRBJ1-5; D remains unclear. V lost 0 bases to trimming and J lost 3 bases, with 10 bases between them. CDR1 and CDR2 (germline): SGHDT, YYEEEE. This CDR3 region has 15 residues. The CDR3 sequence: CASSLGAGLNQPQHF. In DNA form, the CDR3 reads TGTGCCAGCAGCTTGGGAGCCGGGCTCAATCAGCCCCAGCATTTT.

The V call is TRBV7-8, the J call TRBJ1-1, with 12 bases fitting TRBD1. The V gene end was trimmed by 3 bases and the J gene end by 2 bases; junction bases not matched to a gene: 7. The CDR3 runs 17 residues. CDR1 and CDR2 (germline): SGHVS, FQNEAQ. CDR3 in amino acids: CASSFPGTGGFNTEAFF. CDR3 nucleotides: TGTGCCAGCAGCTTTCCCGGGACAGGGGGCTTCAACACTGAAGCTTTCTTT.

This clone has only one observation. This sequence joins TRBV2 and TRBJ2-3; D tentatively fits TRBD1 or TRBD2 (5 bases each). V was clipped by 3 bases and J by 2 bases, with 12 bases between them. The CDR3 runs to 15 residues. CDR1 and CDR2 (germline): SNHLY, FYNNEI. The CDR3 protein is CASSDPGSVTDTQYF. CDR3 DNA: TGTGCCAGCAGTGATCCAGGGAGCGTCACAGATACGCAGTATTTT.

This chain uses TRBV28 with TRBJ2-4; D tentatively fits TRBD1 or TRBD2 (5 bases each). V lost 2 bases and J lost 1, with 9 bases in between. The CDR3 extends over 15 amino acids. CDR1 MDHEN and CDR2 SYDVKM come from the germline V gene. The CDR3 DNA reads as TGTGCCAGCAGTTTAGGGGGTTCTGCCAAAAACATTCAGTACTTC. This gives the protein CASSLGGSAKNIQYF.

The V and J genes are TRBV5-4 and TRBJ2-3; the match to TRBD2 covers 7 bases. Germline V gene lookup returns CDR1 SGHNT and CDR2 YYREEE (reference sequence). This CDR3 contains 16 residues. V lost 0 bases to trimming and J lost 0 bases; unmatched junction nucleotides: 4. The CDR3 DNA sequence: TGTGCCAGCAGCTTGGGGGCGGGGGTGAGCACAGATACGCAGTATTTT. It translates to CASSLGAGVSTDTQYF.

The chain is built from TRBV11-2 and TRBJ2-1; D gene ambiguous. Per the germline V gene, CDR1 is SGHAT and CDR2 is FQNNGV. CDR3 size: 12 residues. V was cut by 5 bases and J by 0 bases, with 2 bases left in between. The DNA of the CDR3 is TGTGCCAGCAGCCCCTCCTACAATGAGCAGTTCTTC. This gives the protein CASSPSYNEQFF.